At least ten counts were recorded for the clone carrying this TCR beta chain. Germline assignment: CDR1 KGHDR and CDR2 SFDVKD. This CDR3 spans 14 amino acids. Unmatched junction bases numbered 5, after V lost 7 bases and J lost 1 base. This sample is part of a study of read filtering for tumor transcriptome and immune sequencing. Molecular barcoded adaptors covering alpha/delta and beta/gamma chains were used on roughly 370 ng RNA. TCRdb itself ran the reads through MiXCR, one entry per CDR3 protein. The sample includes around 33,000 distinct CDR3 sequences, approximately 18% of them seen just once. The genes are TRBV24-1 and TRBJ2-5; 7 positions match TRBD2. The sequencing sample was made of a population of CD138-negative cells sorted from bone marrow. The TCR sequence derives from a donor aged 40 or older with multiple myeloma. Here the CDR3 DNA reads TGTGCCACCAGCCCACGCGGGAGCCAAGAGACCCAGTACTTC. Translated: CATSPRGSQETQYF.